Below, 23 T cell receptor beta chains from the same sample are listed, as sequenced in a study of OX40 agonist ivuxolimab in advanced cancers. Produced via immunoSEQ multiplex PCR; TCRdb's table is partial and in-frame only. The profile shows 60,000 to 75,000 clones, approximately 90% of them singletons. Sequenced material: CD4+ or CD8+ T cells sorted from blood, taken in a trial of the OX40 agonist ivuxolimab. Source of these receptors: an adult with an advanced solid tumor such as melanoma, head and neck, liver or kidney cancer.

This sequence joins TRBV7-2 and TRBJ1-1; D remains unclear. Trimming pared 5 bases from V and 4 bases from J, leaving 14 bases between. CDR1 and CDR2 (germline): SGHTA, FQGNSA. The CDR3 totals 14 residues. In DNA form, the CDR3 reads TGTGCCAGCAGCCGCATGCGGGGAACCACTGAAGCTTTCTTT. It specifies CASSRMRGTTEAFF.

This chain uses TRBV7-9 with TRBJ2-7; TRBD2 agrees at 11 bases. The CDR3 consists of 15 residues. Germline V gives CDR1 SEHNR, CDR2 FQNEAQ (reference sequence). The V segment lost 5 bases and the J segment 0 bases; nucleotides outside the gene matches: 3. This chain's CDR3 is CASSRTSGGSYEQYF. CDR3 DNA sequence: TGTGCCAGCAGCCGAACTAGCGGGGGCTCCTACGAGCAGTACTTC. The full variable domain, its missing parts supplied by reference TRBV7-9 and TRBJ2-7, is DTGVSQNPRHKITKRGQNVTFRCDPISEHNRLYWYRQTLGQGPEFLTYFQNEAQLEKSRLLSDRFSAERPKGSFSTLEIQRTEQGDSAMYLCASSRTSGGSYEQYFGPGTRLTVT.

This chain joins TRBV11-2 and TRBJ2-1; 15 bases agree with TRBD2. The CDR3 length is 18 residues. V shed 3 bases and J 0 bases; nucleotides not matched to a gene: 3. Germline values: CDR1 SGHAT, CDR2 FQNNGV. The DNA of the CDR3 is TGTGCCAGCAGCTTGGGACTAGCGGGGGGACCCTCCTACAATGAGCAGTTCTTC. Amino acids: CASSLGLAGGPSYNEQFF.

This clone was picked up a small number of times. V is TRBV7-2 and J is TRBJ1-2; 7 bases match TRBD1. With V trimmed by 3 bases and J by 1 base, 14 bases remained unmatched. The CDR3 covers 18 residues. The germline V gene has CDR1 SGHTA and CDR2 FQGNSA. The CDR3 loop reads CASSFRGKELRLNYGYTF. The CDR3 DNA is TGTGCCAGCAGCTTCAGGGGGAAGGAATTGCGGCTTAACTATGGCTACACCTTC.

The V gene is TRBV13, the J gene TRBJ2-4; unclear D gene. Germline CDR1 PRHDT, CDR2 FYEKMQ (reference sequence). This CDR3 region has 14 residues. The V end lost 1 base, the J end lost 0 bases, and 4 bases lay between the germline ends. Here the CDR3 DNA reads TGTGCCAGCAGCTTAGACCTAGCCAAAAACATTCAGTACTTC. Protein: CASSLDLAKNIQYF.

V usage is TRBV7-3 and J usage is TRBJ1-1; TRBD1 matches 10 bases. The V gene end was trimmed by 5 bases and the J gene end by 4 bases; junction bases not matched to a gene: 4. The CDR3 length is 14 residues. Germline V CDR1 and CDR2: SGHTA, FQGTGA. In nucleotides, the CDR3 is TGTGCCAGCAGCCTGGACAGGGGGGCCACTGAAGCTTTCTTT. As protein: CASSLDRGATEAFF. Variable domain in full (rest from reference TRBV7-3 and TRBJ1-1): GAGVSQTPSNKVTEKGKYVELRCDPISGHTALYWYRQSLGQGPEFLIYFQGTGAADDSGLPNDRFFAVRPEGSVSTLKIQRTERGDSAVYLCASSLDRGATEAFFGQGTRLTVV.

The J gene is TRBJ2-3, the V gene TRBV11-2; D is unresolved. In germline, CDR1 is SGHAT, CDR2 FQNNGV. CDR3 length equals 14 residues. Deletions cut 1 base from V and 5 bases from J, with 10 bases between. The CDR3, as DNA: TGTGCCAGCAGCTTAGCACCTTTCGAAGATACGCAGTATTTT. This codes for CASSLAPFEDTQYF.

This rearrangement joins TRBV5-1 to TRBJ2-3; weak D call: TRBD1 (5 bases). Germline V lookup: CDR1 SGHRS, CDR2 YFSETQ. The CDR3 runs 17 residues. Between the trimmed V and J ends, which lost 2 bases and 1 base, there was a span of 17 bases. The CDR3 DNA reads TGCGCCAGCAGCTTAGGGGCCTTAGTTGGCGGCACAGATACGCAGTATTTT. As protein: CASSLGALVGGTDTQYF.

The chain recombines TRBV2 with TRBJ2-1; 8 bases are shared with TRBD2. This CDR3 has 15 amino acids. V was clipped by 3 bases and J by 8 bases; unmatched bases: 9. Germline CDR1 is SNHLY and CDR2 is FYNNEI. DNA for the CDR3: TGTGCCAGCAGTGACGGGGCGGGAGGCCTCGATGAGCAGTTCTTC. Translation: CASSDGAGGLDEQFF.

This rearrangement joins TRBV2 to TRBJ2-5, with D possibly being TRBD1 or TRBD2 (5 bases each). CDR1 is SNHLY, CDR2 FYNNEI, per germline. V was trimmed by 5 bases and J by 2 bases, leaving 9 bases between them. CDR3 length: 13 amino acids. The CDR3 bases are TGTGCCAGCAGTAGGGACGGGCAAGAGACCCAGTACTTC. Its protein is CASSRDGQETQYF. Using reference TRBV2 and TRBJ2-5 for the parts outside the CDR3, the full variable domain is EPEVTQTPSHQVTQMGQEVILRCVPISNHLYFYWYRQILGQKVEFLVSFYNNEISEKSEIFDDQFSVERPDGSNFTLKIRSTKLEDSAMYFCASSRDGQETQYFGPGTRLLVL.

The J gene is TRBJ1-3, the V gene TRBV18; D perhaps matches TRBD1 (5 bases). Trimming cost V 6 bases and J 0 bases, with 12 bases left between them. The germline V gene has CDR1 KGHSH and CDR2 LQKENI. The CDR3 spans 15 residues. CDR3 DNA sequence: TGTGCCAGCTCGGTCACAGGTGACTCTGGAAACACCATATATTTT. This encodes CASSVTGDSGNTIYF.

V usage is TRBV2 and J usage is TRBJ1-3; maybe TRBD1 (5 bases). V dropped 7 bases and J dropped 4 bases, with 8 bases sitting between them. The germline CDR1 and CDR2 sequences are SNHLY and FYNNEI. The CDR3 contains 12 residues. The CDR3 sequence: CASTGLGNTIYF. CDR3 nucleotides: TGTGCCAGCACGGGGCTCGGAAACACCATATATTTT.

DNA of the CDR3: TGCAGCGTTGATCGGGCGGGACTGGTTAACTATGGCTACACCTTC. It translates to CSVDRAGLVNYGYTF. The chain has TRBV29-1 and TRBJ1-2; possibly TRBD1 for D (5 bases). Per the germline V gene, CDR1 is SQVTM and CDR2 is ANQGSEA. The V gene lost 3 bases and the J gene lost 1 base, with 15 bases spanning the gap. This CDR3 comprises 15 residues.

The rearrangement joins TRBV6-5 to TRBJ1-5, with D hard to call. This CDR3 has 14 residues. From germline, CDR1 is MNHEY and CDR2 SVGAGI. Trimming pared 1 base from V and 6 bases from J, leaving 10 bases between. CDR3 loop: CASSYLAGGQPQHF. DNA of the CDR3: TGTGCCAGCAGTTACTTGGCGGGAGGTCAGCCCCAGCATTTT.

This chain uses TRBV18 with TRBJ1-1; D ambiguous. V shed 6 bases and J shed 0 bases, with 14 bases lying between them. This CDR3 is built from 15 residues. The germline V gene encodes CDR1 KGHSH and CDR2 LQKENI. The CDR3 nucleotides read TGTGCCAGCTCTTCTACTCGGGTGATGAACACTGAAGCTTTCTTT. Translated: CASSSTRVMNTEAFF.

Here the CDR3 reads CASSLVDRVRYGYTF. Written as DNA, the CDR3 is TGTGCCAGCAGCTTGGTGGACAGGGTGAGGTATGGCTACACCTTC. The V gene is TRBV5-6, the J gene TRBJ1-2; 8 bases agree with TRBD1. V shed 0 bases and J 5 bases; nucleotides not matched to a gene: 6. Germline V CDR1 and CDR2: SGHDT, YYEEEE. There are 15 residues in the CDR3.

The chain carries TRBV19 and TRBJ1-5; 10 nucleotides line up with TRBD1. In germline, CDR1 is LNHDA, CDR2 SQIVND (reference sequence). The CDR3 loop spans 15 amino acids. J lost 4 bases, V lost 5 bases, and 5 bases had no gene match. The CDR3 DNA follows: TGTGCCAGTAGTGGGGGGACAGGGGTGAATCAGCCCCAGCATTTT. Encoded protein: CASSGGTGVNQPQHF.

The CDR3 DNA follows: TGTGCCAGTAGTCTGACAAGAGGAGGGGCCGTTGGGAACACTGAAGCTTTCTTT. Its protein product is CASSLTRGGAVGNTEAFF. The chain recombines TRBV19 with TRBJ1-1; D is possibly TRBD1 (5 bases). Deletions cut 5 bases from V and 1 base from J, with 23 bases between. From germline, CDR1 is LNHDA and CDR2 SQIVND (reference sequence). There are 18 residues in the CDR3.

The CDR3 is CSVRTGLNTEAFF. The CDR3 nucleotides read TGCAGCGTTCGGACAGGGTTGAACACTGAAGCTTTCTTT. The chain uses TRBV29-1 and TRBJ1-1, with 8 bases identical to TRBD1. CDR1 and CDR2 from the germline V gene are SQVTM and ANQGSEA. The CDR3 covers 13 residues. V lost 5 bases and J lost 0; bases outside the gene matches: 2.

The chain combines TRBV9 with TRBJ1-1; tentatively, D is TRBD1 (6 bases). Trimming cost V 3 bases and J 0 bases, with 15 bases left between them. Germline-derived CDR1 and CDR2 are SGDLS and YYNGEE. This CDR3 comprises 16 residues. The CDR3 region has the DNA TGTGCCAGCAGCGCGAGGGGGGGCGTAGTGAACACTGAAGCTTTCTTT. Translation gives CASSARGGVVNTEAFF.

The V and J genes are TRBV12-5 and TRBJ2-5, with a weak D call TRBD1 (6 bases). Deletions cut 5 bases from V and 5 bases from J, with 15 bases between. Looked up from germline, CDR1 is LGHNT and CDR2 is FRNRAP. This CDR3 contains 14 residues. In DNA form, the CDR3 reads TGTGCTAGTGGTCCAGGACAGCCCGGGGAGACCCAGTACTTC. It translates to CASGPGQPGETQYF.

The chain recombines TRBV7-2 with TRBJ1-3, with D tentatively TRBD1 (6 bases). Germline V CDR1 and CDR2: SGHTA, FQGNSA. Trimming took off 5 bases at V and 0 bases at J, with 23 bases between the two ends. The CDR3 runs 19 residues. In DNA, the CDR3 is TGTGCCAGCAGCCCACGTAGTTGGGGGGGGGCACTCTCTGGAAACACCATATATTTT. This encodes CASSPRSWGGALSGNTIYF. Full variable domain (missing parts from reference TRBV7-2 and TRBJ1-3): GAGVSQSPSNKVTEKGKDVELRCDPISGHTALYWYRQSLGQGLEFLIYFQGNSAPDKSGLPSDRFSAERTGGSVSTLTIQRTQQEDSAVYLCASSPRSWGGALSGNTIYFGEGSWLTVV.

The rearrangement joins TRBV5-1 to TRBJ2-7; 10 bases are shared with TRBD1. V lost 4 bases to trimming and J lost 2 bases; unmatched junction nucleotides: 6. The CDR3 totals 15 residues. The germline V gene has CDR1 SGHRS and CDR2 YFSETQ. The DNA for the CDR3 is TGCGCCAGCAGCGGGGGACAGGGGCCGACCTACGAGCAGTACTTC. It encodes CASSGGQGPTYEQYF.